This T cell receptor (beta chain) is drawn from a study of blood T cell repertoires in COVID-19. Germline values: CDR1 LGHDT, CDR2 YNNKEL (reference sequence). V was pared by 0 bases and J by 7 bases, with 9 bases between. CDR3 size: 13 residues. Profiling relied on immunoSEQ multiplex PCR, and the TCRdb table lists in-frame clones only, not all of them. The sample holds fewer than 250,000 clones, 70% to 90% seen once. The gene calls are TRBV3-1 (or the pseudogene TRBV3-2) and TRBJ2-5; D might be TRBD1 (6 bases). The sequence was obtained from a man aged 50 to 60 with acute or convalescent COVID-19. The material sequenced was peripheral blood. The CDR3 DNA reads TGTGCCAGCAGCCAAGAGGGGGCCAGGACCCAGTACTTC. Translating it yields CASSQEGARTQYF.